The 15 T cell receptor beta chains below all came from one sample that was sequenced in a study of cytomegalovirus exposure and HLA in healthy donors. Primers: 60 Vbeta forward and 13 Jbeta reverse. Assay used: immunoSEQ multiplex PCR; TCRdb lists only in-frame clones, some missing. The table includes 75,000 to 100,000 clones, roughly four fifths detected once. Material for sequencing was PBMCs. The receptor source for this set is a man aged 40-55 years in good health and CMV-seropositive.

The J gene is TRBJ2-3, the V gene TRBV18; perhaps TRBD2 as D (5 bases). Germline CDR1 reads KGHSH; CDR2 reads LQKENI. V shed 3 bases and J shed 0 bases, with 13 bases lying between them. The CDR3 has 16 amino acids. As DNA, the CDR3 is TGTGCCAGCTCACCCGGGGTTTTGCCAAGCACAGATACGCAGTATTTT. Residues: CASSPGVLPSTDTQYF.

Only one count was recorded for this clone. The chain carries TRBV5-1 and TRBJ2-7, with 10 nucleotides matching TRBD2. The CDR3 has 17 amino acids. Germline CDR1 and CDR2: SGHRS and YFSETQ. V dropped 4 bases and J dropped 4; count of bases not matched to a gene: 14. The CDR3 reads CASSPFFGGLAQYEQYF. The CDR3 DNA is TGCGCCAGCAGCCCCTTCTTCGGGGGACTAGCGCAATACGAGCAGTACTTC.

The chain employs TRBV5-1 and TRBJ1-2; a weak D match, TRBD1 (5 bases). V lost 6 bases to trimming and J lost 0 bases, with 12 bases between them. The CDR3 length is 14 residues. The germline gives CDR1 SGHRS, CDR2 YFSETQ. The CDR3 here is CASTRDWSNYGYTF. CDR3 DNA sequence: TGCGCCAGCACCAGGGATTGGTCTAACTATGGCTACACCTTC.

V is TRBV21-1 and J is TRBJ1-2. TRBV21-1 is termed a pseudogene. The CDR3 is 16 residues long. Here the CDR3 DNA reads TGTGCCAGCAGCGTGAGGGGGAGGGGGGCCCCCCTTGGCTACACCTTC. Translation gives CASSVRGRGAPLGYTF.

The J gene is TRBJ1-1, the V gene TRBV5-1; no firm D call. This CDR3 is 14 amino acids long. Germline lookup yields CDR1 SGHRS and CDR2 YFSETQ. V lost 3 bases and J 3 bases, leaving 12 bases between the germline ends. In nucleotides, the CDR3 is TGCGCCAGCAGCTCGGTCACAGCTGACACTGAAGCTTTCTTT. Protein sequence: CASSSVTADTEAFF. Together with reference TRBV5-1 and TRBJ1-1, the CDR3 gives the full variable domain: KAGVTQTPRYLIKTRGQQVTLSCSPISGHRSVSWYQQTPGQGLQFLFEYFSETQRNKGNFPGRFSGRQFSNSRSEMNVSTLELGDSALYLCASSSVTADTEAFFGQGTRLTVV.

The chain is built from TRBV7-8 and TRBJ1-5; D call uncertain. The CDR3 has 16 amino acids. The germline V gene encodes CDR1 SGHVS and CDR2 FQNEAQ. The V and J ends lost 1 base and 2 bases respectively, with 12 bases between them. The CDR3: CASSLGAGWGNQPQHF. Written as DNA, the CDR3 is TGTGCCAGCAGCTTAGGGGCAGGCTGGGGCAATCAGCCCCAGCATTTT.

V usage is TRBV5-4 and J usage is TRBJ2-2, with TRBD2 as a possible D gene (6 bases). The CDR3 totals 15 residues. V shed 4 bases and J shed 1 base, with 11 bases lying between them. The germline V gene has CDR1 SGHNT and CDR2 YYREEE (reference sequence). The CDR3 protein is CASSLGGGNTGELFF. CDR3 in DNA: TGTGCCAGCAGCCTGGGAGGTGGGAACACCGGGGAGCTGTTTTTT. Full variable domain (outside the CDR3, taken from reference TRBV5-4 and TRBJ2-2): ETGVTQSPTHLIKTRGQQVTLRCSSQSGHNTVSWYQQALGQGPQFIFQYYREEENGRGNFPPRFSGLQFPNYSSELNVNALELDDSALYLCASSLGGGNTGELFFGEGSRLTVL.

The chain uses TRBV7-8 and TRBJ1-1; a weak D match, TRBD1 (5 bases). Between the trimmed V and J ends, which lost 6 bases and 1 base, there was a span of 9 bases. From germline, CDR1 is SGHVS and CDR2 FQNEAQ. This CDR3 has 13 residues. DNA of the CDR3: TGTGCCAGCAGGTTGACAGCGAACACTGAAGCTTTCTTT. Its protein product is CASRLTANTEAFF.

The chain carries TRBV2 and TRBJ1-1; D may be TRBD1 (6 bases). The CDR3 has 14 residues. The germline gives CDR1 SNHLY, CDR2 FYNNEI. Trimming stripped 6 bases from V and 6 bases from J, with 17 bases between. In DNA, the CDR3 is TGTGCCAGCAGACTAGAACAGGGTACCTCTGAAGCTTTCTTT. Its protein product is CASRLEQGTSEAFF.

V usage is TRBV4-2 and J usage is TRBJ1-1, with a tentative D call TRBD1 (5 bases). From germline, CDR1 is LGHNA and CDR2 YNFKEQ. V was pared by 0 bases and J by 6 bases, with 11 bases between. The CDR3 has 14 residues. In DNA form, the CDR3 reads TGTGCCAGCAGCCAAGAGCCGGCGGGACCTGAAGCTTTCTTT. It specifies CASSQEPAGPEAFF.

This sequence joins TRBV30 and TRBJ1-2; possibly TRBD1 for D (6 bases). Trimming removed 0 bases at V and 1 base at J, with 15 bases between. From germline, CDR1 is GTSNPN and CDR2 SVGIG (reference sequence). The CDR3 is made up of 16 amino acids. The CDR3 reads CAWSVRGAGSNYGYTF. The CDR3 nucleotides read TGTGCCTGGAGTGTACGGGGGGCGGGTAGTAACTATGGCTACACCTTC.

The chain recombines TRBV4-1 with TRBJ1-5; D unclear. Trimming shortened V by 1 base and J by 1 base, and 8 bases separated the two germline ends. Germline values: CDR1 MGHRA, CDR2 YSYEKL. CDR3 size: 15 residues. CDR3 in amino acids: CASSQGAGSNQPQHF. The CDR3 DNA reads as TGCGCCAGCAGCCAAGGGGCGGGGAGCAATCAGCCCCAGCATTTT.

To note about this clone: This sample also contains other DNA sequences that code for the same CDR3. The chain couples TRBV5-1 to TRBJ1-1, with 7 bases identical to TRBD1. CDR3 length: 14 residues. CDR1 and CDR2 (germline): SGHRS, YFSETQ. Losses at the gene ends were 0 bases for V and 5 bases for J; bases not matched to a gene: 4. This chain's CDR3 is CASSLDRGNTEAFF. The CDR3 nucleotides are TGCGCCAGCAGCTTGGACAGGGGAAATACTGAAGCTTTCTTT.

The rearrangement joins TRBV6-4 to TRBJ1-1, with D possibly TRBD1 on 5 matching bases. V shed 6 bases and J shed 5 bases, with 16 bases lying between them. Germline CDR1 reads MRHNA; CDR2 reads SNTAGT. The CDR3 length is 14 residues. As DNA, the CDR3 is TGTGCCAGCAGGGACACCTCACTCGGGACTGAAGCTTTCTTT. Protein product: CASRDTSLGTEAFF.

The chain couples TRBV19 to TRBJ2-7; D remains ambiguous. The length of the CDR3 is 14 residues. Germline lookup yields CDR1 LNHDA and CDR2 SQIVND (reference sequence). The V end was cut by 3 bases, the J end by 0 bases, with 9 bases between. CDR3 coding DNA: TGTGCCAGTAGTATTGGCGGCTTCTCCTACGAGCAGTACTTC. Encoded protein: CASSIGGFSYEQYF.